This record looks at one T cell receptor (beta chain) sequence and its context. This clonotype was observed at least ten times. Its antigen target is currently unknown. No base quality information exists; no much larger clone differs at one position. The sample comes from a study of T-cell reconstitution after alpha-beta-depleted transplantation in children listed by TCRdb under 2016. A note on the overall study: Using TCR repertoire profiling, the study followed T-cell immune reconstitution in a quantitative way in children after TCRalphabeta/CD19-depleted allogeneic hematopoietic cell transplantation.

Library preparation was by PCR. Sequenced using an Illumina HiSeq 2500. To normalize quantification of the TCRbeta repertoire, the TCR libraries were built with molecular barcoding that relied on unique molecular identifiers. TCRdb reprocessing: public reads trimmed at Q25 with fastp, clones called with MiXCR, in-frame beta chains kept. Each CDR3 protein gets just one entry, which takes the most common genes and DNA from the rows behind it. The sample table records 150,000 to 200,000 distinct CDR3 sequences; approximately 7% of these occur just once. Jointly, the top ten make up approximately 2.9% of the sample. V is pared back by 9 bases and J by 1 base, with 18 bases lying between the germline termini. CDR1 and CDR2, per the germline V gene, are MDHEN and SYDVKM. The CDR3 goes from the cysteine to the phenylalanine over 16 residues. Solely the CDR3 DNA is kept, with 48 bases framed from the first base.

This TCR came from a human donor who donated a stem cell graft to a child with Wiskott-Aldrich syndrome. The sequence links TRBV28 to TRBJ2-2; a tentative D match to TRBD1 spans 5 bases. Sequencing used PBMCs from the stem cell graft donor, obtained from the stem cell graft. The CDR3 region reads CASTYRSGWNTGELFF. The DNA is TGTGCCAGTACCTACAGGTCGGGTTGGAACACCGGGGAGCTGTTTTTT.